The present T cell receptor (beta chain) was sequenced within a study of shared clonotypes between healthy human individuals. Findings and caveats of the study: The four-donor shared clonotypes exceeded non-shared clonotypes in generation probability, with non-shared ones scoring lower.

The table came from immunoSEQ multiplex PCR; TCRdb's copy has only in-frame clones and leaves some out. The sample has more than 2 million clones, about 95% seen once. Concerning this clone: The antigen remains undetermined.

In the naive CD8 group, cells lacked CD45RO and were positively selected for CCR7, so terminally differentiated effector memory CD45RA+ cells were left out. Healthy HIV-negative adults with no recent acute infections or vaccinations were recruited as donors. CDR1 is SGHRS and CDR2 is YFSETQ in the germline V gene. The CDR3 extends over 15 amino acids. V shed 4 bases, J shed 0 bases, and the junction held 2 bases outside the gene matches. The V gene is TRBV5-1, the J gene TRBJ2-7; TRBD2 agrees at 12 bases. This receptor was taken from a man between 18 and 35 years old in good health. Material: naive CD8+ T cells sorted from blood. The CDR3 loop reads CASSEGLAGSYEQYF. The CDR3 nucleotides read TGCGCCAGCAGCGAGGGACTAGCGGGCTCCTACGAGCAGTACTTC.